This passage covers 20 T cell receptor beta chains from one sample sequenced in a study (dated by TCRdb to the mid-2010s). The protocol used for the library was multiplex PCR. Instrument on record: Ion Torrent PGM. For the approximately 23-patient analysis, adaptor-ligated barcode primers were used to amplify TRBV12-4/TRBJ1-2 clonotypes. TCRdb itself trimmed the public reads at Q25 with fastp, ran MiXCR and retained productive beta chains. Rows with one shared CDR3 protein collapse into an entry with the most common genes and DNA. The sample has 1,000 to 1,500 distinct CDR3 sequences on record, around 20% of them singletons. The ten largest clones capture roughly a tenth of the sample. Sample: memory CD4+ T cells sorted from blood. What the cell subset or site label conveys for this sample: memory CD4+ T cells, CD4+CD45RO+CD25-. These receptor sequences come from a female donor with breast cancer.

This clonotype rates as medium-sized. The rearrangement joins TRBV12-3 or TRBV12-4 to TRBJ1-2; D ambiguous. The V gene lost 4 bases and the J gene lost 4 bases, with 16 bases spanning the gap. The CDR3 is 15 amino acids. CDR3 residues: CASSSTEGYVYGYTF. CDR3 DNA sequence: TGTGCCAGCAGTTCCACAGAGGGCTATGTCTATGGCTACACCTTC.

This clonotype is classed as large (0.1 to 1%). The V gene is TRBV12-3 or TRBV12-4, the J gene TRBJ1-2; no reliable D call. V shed 3 bases and J shed 10 bases, with 9 bases lying between them. The CDR3 is 11 amino acids. The CDR3 bases are TGTGCCAGCAGTTTTCGGCATGACTACACCTTC. This codes for CASSFRHDYTF.

This clonotype has a handful of counts. This sequence joins TRBV12-3 or TRBV12-4 and TRBJ1-2; 7 bases are shared with TRBD1. Losses at the gene ends were 6 bases for V and 6 bases for J; bases not matched to a gene: 7. The CDR3 consists of 13 residues. The CDR3 coding sequence is TGTGCCAGCAGCCCGGGACAGCGAGATGGCTACACCTTC. It translates to CASSPGQRDGYTF.

This clonotype was seen at least ten times. This chain joins TRBV12-3 or TRBV12-4 and TRBJ1-2, with D tentatively TRBD1 (5 bases). The CDR3 is made up of 14 amino acids. V lost 7 bases and J 0 bases, leaving 12 bases between the germline ends. CDR3 in DNA: TGTGCCAGCACAAGAGGGGAAGCTAACTATGGCTACACCTTC. Protein sequence: CASTRGEANYGYTF.

In this sample, this clonotype is large. V and J are TRBV12-3 or TRBV12-4 and TRBJ1-2, with D perhaps TRBD1 (5 bases). The CDR3 is 13 amino acids. Between the trimmed V and J ends, which lost 7 bases and 8 bases, there was a span of 17 bases. CDR3 sequence: CASTPRELGGYTF. CDR3 DNA: TGTGCCAGCACGCCCAGGGAATTGGGCGGCTACACCTTC.

This clonotype was seen just once. This chain joins TRBV12-3 or TRBV12-4 and TRBJ1-2; possibly TRBD1 for D (6 bases). The CDR3 covers 12 residues. The V end was cut by 5 bases, the J end by 8 bases, with 12 bases between. The CDR3 protein is CASSDTGRGYTF. In DNA form, the CDR3 reads TGTGCCAGCAGTGACACAGGGCGGGGCTACACCTTC.

The genes are TRBV12-3 or TRBV12-4 and TRBJ1-2; no reliable D call. Deletions cut 6 bases from V and 0 bases from J, with 14 bases between. This CDR3 is 15 amino acids long. The CDR3 nucleotides read TGTGCCAGCAGCCCCGACGGGCAAGCTAACTATGGCTACACCTTC. This sequence encodes CASSPDGQANYGYTF.

By share of the sample, this clonotype is large. This chain uses TRBV12-3 or TRBV12-4 with TRBJ1-2; TRBD1 is a possible D gene (5 bases). Trimming removed 3 bases at V and 5 bases at J, with 7 bases between. The CDR3 extends over 12 amino acids. CDR3 in amino acids: CASSLTEYGYTF. The CDR3, as DNA: TGTGCCAGCAGTTTGACAGAATATGGCTACACCTTC.

This clonotype is medium-sized. The chain combines TRBV12-3 or TRBV12-4 with TRBJ1-2; 8 positions agree with TRBD1. This CDR3 is built from 15 residues. J was trimmed by 0 bases and V by 4 bases; bases with no gene match: 4. The CDR3 spells CASSSRTGTNYGYTF. CDR3 coding DNA: TGTGCCAGCAGTTCGCGGACAGGGACTAACTATGGCTACACCTTC.

J is TRBJ1-2 and V is TRBV12-3 or TRBV12-4; D is unclear. The CDR3 totals 13 residues. The V gene lost 6 bases and the J gene lost 7 bases, with 15 bases spanning the gap. The CDR3 DNA reads TGTGCCAGCAGCATGGGAGGACCTGTTGGCTACACCTTC. It specifies CASSMGGPVGYTF.

The chain recombines TRBV12-3 or TRBV12-4 with TRBJ1-2; unclear D gene. V dropped 8 bases and J dropped 1 base, with 14 bases sitting between them. This CDR3 is built from 14 residues. The CDR3, as DNA: TGTGCCAGCTCGTTGGAAGGGAATAACTATGGCTACACCTTC. Encoded protein: CASSLEGNNYGYTF.

This clonotype is categorized as large (0.1 to 1%). The chain has TRBV12-3 or TRBV12-4 and TRBJ1-2; D remains ambiguous. The CDR3 loop spans 12 amino acids. V dropped 6 bases and J dropped 2 bases, with 7 bases sitting between them. DNA of the CDR3: TGTGCCAGCAGGTTGAACAACTATGGCTACACCTTC. It yields the protein CASRLNNYGYTF.

This clonotype was found a few times. V is TRBV12-3 or TRBV12-4 and J is TRBJ1-2, with D unclear. V lost 3 bases, J lost 2 bases, and 7 bases lay in between. CDR3 size: 13 residues. CDR3 sequence (DNA): TGTGCCAGCAGTTTCAAGAGGAACTATGGCTACACCTTC. Translation gives CASSFKRNYGYTF.

V usage is TRBV12-3 or TRBV12-4 and J usage is TRBJ1-2, with TRBD1 identical over 9 bases. Trimming at V came to 2 bases and at J to 3 bases, leaving 7 bases not matched to a gene. The CDR3 has 16 residues. As DNA, the CDR3 is TGTGCCAGCAGTTTAAAGGGACAGGGTTACGACTATGGCTACACCTTC. This codes for CASSLKGQGYDYGYTF.

This clonotype is large by share. The chain employs TRBV12-3 or TRBV12-4 and TRBJ1-2, with D perhaps TRBD1 (5 bases). The CDR3 sequence is 15 residues long. Between the trimmed V and J ends, which lost 1 base and 3 bases, there was a span of 12 bases. The CDR3 sequence: CASSLGGVGDYGYTF. The CDR3 DNA sequence: TGTGCCAGCAGTTTAGGAGGGGTTGGGGACTATGGCTACACCTTC.

By frequency in the sample, this clonotype is large. The J gene is TRBJ1-2, the V gene TRBV12-3 or TRBV12-4; D might be TRBD1 (5 bases). Trimming took 5 bases from V and 3 from J, leaving 22 bases between them. This CDR3 has 17 amino acids. Here the CDR3 reads CASSRLGDLSVDYGYTF. CDR3 DNA sequence: TGTGCCAGCAGTCGACTCGGGGACTTGTCGGTGGACTATGGCTACACCTTC.

In its sample, this clonotype is large. CDR3 nucleotide sequence: TGTGCCATAGAGGGCTACACCTTC. Its translation: CAIEGYTF. The J gene is TRBJ1-2, the V gene TRBV12-3 or TRBV12-4; D is undetermined. The CDR3 sequence is 8 residues long. The V and J ends lost 10 bases and 8 bases respectively, with 5 bases between them.

By share, this clonotype counts as large. The V gene is TRBV12-3 or TRBV12-4, the J gene TRBJ1-2; D uncertain. The V and J ends lost 6 bases and 4 bases respectively, with 18 bases between them. The CDR3 extends over 15 amino acids. The CDR3 coding sequence is TGTGCCAGCAGGGACCGAAGAGCAGCCATCTATGGCTACACCTTC. Amino acid sequence: CASRDRRAAIYGYTF.

This clonotype counts as large. The J gene is TRBJ1-2, the V gene TRBV12-3 or TRBV12-4; no clear D. Trimming took 6 bases from V and 0 from J, leaving 11 bases between them. The CDR3 sequence is 14 residues long. The CDR3 sequence: CASSQTVANYGYTF. The CDR3, as DNA: TGTGCCAGCAGCCAGACTGTAGCTAACTATGGCTACACCTTC.

This chain links TRBV12-3 or TRBV12-4 with TRBJ1-2; TRBD1 matches 7 bases. The V segment lost 6 bases and the J segment 4 bases; nucleotides outside the gene matches: 5. This CDR3 spans 13 amino acids. The CDR3 DNA follows: TGTGCCAGCAGCCACAGGGGTGGCTATGGCTACACCTTC. Its protein is CASSHRGGYGYTF.